The source of this T cell receptor (beta chain) is a study of T-cell memory formation after mild COVID-19. Across the whole study: There were largely donor-specific TCR clusters. Study observations and caveats: Later expanders leaned toward CD4+, whereas clones contracting from day 15 to 85 were balanced CD4/CD8. Unconfirmed was the SARS-CoV-2 specificity of second-wave clones that peaked on day 37. Shrinking CD4+ clones were chiefly CM and EM; CD8+ ones were chiefly EMRA.

Each CDR3 protein gets one entry after TCRdb re-called the 5' RACE reads with MiXCR. The sample consists of approximately 260,000 distinct CDR3 sequences, about 16% of them appearing once. Comment on this clonotype: Its antigen is unidentified.

This clonotype originated in a man aged 18 to 29 who had mild COVID-19 (a few samples of this study predate the infection). Cell type and time point are not known. Sample: PBMCs or a T cell subset sorted from them (not recorded which).

The DNA of the CDR3 is TGTGCCAGCAGCTTAGGCAGGGGGTGGGAGCATGGCTACACCTTC. It translates to CASSLGRGWEHGYTF. The chain joins TRBV11-2 to TRBJ1-2; 7 positions match TRBD1. The CDR3 is made up of 15 amino acids. The V gene's germline CDR1 is SGHAT and CDR2 FQNNGV. V lost 1 base, J lost 6 bases, and 8 bases stayed unmatched.